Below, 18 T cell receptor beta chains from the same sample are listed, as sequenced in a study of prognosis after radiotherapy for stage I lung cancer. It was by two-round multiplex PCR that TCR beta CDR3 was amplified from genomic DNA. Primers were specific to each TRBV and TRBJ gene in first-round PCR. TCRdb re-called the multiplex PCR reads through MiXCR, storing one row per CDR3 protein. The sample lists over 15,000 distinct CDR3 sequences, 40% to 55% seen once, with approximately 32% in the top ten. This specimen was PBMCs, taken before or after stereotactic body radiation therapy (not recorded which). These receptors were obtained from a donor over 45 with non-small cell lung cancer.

The CDR3 DNA follows: TGTGCCAGCAGTCCCCGGGACAGGGGTAACGAGCAGTACTTC. Its translation is CASSPRDRGNEQYF. This sequence joins TRBV27 and TRBJ2-7, with 10 bases aligning to TRBD1. The V gene end was trimmed by 5 bases and the J gene end by 5 bases; junction bases not matched to a gene: 6. The germline gives CDR1 MNHEY, CDR2 SMNVEV (reference sequence). CDR3 length equals 14 residues.

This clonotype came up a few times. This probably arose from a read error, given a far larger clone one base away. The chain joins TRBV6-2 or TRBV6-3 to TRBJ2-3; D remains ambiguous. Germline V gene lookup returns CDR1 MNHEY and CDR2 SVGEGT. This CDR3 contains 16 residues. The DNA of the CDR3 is TGTGCCAGCAGTCACTCGTTGAGACTGAGCACAGATACGCAGTATTTT. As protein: CASSHSLRLSTDTQYF.

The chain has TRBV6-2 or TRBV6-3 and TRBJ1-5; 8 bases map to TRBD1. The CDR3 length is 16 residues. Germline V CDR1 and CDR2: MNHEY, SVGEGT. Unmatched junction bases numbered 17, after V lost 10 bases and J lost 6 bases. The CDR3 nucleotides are TGTGCCATCAGACCAGGGGGCGCGAGGGTTAGTCAGCCCCAGCATTTT. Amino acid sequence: CAIRPGGARVSQPQHF.

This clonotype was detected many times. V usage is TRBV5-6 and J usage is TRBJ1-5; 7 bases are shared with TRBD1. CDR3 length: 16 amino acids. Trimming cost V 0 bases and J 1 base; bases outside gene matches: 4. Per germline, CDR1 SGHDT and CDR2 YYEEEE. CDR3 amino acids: CASSLGRGASNQPQHF. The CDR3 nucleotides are TGTGCCAGCAGCTTGGGCAGGGGGGCGAGCAATCAGCCCCAGCATTTT. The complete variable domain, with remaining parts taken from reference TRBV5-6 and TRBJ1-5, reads DAGVTQSPTHLIKTRGQQVTLRCSPKSGHDTVSWYQQALGQGPQFIFQYYEEEERQRGNFPDRFSGHQFPNYSSELNVNALLLGDSALYLCASSLGRGASNQPQHFGDGTRLSIL.

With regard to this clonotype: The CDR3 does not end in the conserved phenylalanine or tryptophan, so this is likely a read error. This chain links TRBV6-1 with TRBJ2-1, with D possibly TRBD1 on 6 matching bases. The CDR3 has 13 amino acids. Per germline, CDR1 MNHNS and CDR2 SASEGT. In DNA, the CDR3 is TGTACCAGCAGTGAAGCTAGGGGGACGGGGCAGTTCCTC. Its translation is CTSSEARGTGQFL.

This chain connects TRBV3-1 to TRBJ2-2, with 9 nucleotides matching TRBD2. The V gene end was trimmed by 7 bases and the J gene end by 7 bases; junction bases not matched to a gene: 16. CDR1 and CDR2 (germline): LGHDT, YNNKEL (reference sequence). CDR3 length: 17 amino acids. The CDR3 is CASTSGTSLRISGELFF. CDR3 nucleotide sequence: TGTGCCAGCACCTCCGGGACTAGCTTGAGAATAAGCGGGGAGCTGTTTTTT.

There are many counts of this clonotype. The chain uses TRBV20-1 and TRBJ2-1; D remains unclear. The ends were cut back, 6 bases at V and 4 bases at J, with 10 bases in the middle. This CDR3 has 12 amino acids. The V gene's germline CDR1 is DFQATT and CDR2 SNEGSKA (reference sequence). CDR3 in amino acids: CSAHSLYNEQFF. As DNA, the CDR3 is TGCAGTGCGCATTCCCTTTACAATGAGCAGTTCTTC.

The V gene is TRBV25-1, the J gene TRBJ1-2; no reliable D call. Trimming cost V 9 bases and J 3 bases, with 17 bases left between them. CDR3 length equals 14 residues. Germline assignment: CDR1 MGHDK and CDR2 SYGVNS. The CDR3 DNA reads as TGTGCCAGTAAAGATACCAACTCGGACTATGGCTACACCTTC. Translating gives CASKDTNSDYGYTF.

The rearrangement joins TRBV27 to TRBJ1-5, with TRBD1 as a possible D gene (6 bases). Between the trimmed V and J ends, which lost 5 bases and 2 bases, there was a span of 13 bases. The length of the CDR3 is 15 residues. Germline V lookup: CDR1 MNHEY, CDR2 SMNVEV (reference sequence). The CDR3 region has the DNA TGTGCCAGCAGTCGAGCAGGGGCCCGCAATCAGCCCCAGCATTTT. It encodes CASSRAGARNQPQHF.

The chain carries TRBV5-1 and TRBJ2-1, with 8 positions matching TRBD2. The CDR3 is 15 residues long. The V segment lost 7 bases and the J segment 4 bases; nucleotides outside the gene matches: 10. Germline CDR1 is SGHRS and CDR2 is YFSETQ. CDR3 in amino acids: CASSRTSGVYNEQFF. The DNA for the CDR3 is TGCGCCAGCTCCCGAACTAGCGGTGTATACAATGAGCAGTTCTTC.

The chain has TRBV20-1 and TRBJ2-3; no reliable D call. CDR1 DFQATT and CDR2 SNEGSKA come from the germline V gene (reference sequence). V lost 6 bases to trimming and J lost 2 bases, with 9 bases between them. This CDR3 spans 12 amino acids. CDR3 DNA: TGCAGTGCCCACGTCCCCACAGATACGCAGTATTTT. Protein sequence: CSAHVPTDTQYF.

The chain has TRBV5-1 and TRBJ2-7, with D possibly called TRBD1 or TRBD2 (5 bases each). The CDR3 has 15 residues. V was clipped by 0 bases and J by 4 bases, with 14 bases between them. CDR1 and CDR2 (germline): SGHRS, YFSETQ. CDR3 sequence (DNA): TGCGCCAGCAGCTTGGTGTACATGGGACCATACGAGCAGTACTTC. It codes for CASSLVYMGPYEQYF.

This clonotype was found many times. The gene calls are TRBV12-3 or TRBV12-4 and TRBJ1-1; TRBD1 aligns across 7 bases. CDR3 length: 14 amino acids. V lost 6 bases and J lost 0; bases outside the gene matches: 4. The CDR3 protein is CASSPGQVNTEAFF. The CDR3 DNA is TGTGCCAGCAGCCCAGGACAGGTGAACACTGAAGCTTTCTTT.

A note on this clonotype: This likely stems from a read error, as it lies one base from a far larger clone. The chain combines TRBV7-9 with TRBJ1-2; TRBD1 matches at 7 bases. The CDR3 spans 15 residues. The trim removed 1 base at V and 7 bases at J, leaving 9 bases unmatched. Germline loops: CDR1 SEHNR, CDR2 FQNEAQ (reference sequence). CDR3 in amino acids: CASSLGAGGCGGYTF. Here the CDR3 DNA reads TGTGCCAGCAGCTTAGGCGCAGGGGGTTGTGGTGGCTACACCTTC.

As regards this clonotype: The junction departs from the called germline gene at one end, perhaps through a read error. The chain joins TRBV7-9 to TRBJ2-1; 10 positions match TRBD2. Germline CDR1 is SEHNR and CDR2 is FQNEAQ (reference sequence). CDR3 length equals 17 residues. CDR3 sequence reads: CASSSSLAGVSFNEQFF. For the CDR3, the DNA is TGTGCCAGCAGCTCTAGCCTAGCGGGAGTTTCCTTCAATGAGCAGTTCTTC.

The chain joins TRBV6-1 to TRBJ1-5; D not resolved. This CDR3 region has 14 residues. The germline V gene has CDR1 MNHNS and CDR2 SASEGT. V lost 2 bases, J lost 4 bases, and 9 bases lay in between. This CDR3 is CASSEWVGNQPQHF. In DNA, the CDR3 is TGTGCCAGCAGTGAATGGGTGGGGAATCAGCCCCAGCATTTT.

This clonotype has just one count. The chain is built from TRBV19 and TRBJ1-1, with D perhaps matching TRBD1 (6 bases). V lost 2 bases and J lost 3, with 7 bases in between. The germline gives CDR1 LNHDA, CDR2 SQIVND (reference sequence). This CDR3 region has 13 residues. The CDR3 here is CASSIQGYTEAFF. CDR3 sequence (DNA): TGTGCCAGTAGTATACAGGGGTACACTGAAGCTTTCTTT.

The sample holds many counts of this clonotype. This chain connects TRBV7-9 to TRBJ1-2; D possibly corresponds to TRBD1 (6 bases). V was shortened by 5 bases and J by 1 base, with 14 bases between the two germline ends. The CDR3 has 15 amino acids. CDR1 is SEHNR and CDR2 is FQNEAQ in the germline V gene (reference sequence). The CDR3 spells CASSAGTNDNYGYTF. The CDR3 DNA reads TGTGCCAGCAGCGCCGGGACAAACGATAACTATGGCTACACCTTC.